This passage covers 22 T cell receptor beta chains from one sample sequenced in a study of T-cell reconstitution after alpha-beta-depleted transplantation in children. Unique molecular identifiers featured in how the TCRbeta library was prepared. TCRdb reprocessed the PCR reads with MiXCR, giving one entry per CDR3 protein. The profile shows 500,000 or so distinct CDR3 sequences, approximately 32% of them singletons. Specimen: PBMCs from the stem cell graft donor, collected from the stem cell graft. The receptors were sampled from a human donor who donated a stem cell graft to a child with aplastic anemia.

The chain employs TRBV5-1 and TRBJ1-1; no clear D gene. This CDR3 spans 16 amino acids. V was shortened by 2 bases and J by 0 bases, with 14 bases between the two germline ends. From germline, CDR1 is SGHRS and CDR2 YFSETQ. The CDR3 region has the DNA TGCGCCAGCAGCTTAAGGACGGGCCCAGTGAACACTGAAGCTTTCTTT. Its protein is CASSLRTGPVNTEAFF.

This clonotype occurred a few times. V gene TRBV20-1 combines with J gene TRBJ2-3; TRBD2 matches 10 bases. The CDR3 covers 15 residues. The V and J ends lost 5 bases and 2 bases, in that order; junction bases with no gene match: 7. Germline CDR1 is DFQATT and CDR2 is SNEGSKA (reference sequence). CDR3 region: CSAAPTSGVTDTQYF. In nucleotides, the CDR3 is TGCAGTGCTGCCCCAACTAGCGGGGTCACAGATACGCAGTATTTT.

This clonotype was recorded many times. This chain connects TRBV20-1 to TRBJ1-5, with TRBD1 matching over 7 bases. The CDR3 runs 15 residues. Germline lookup yields CDR1 DFQATT and CDR2 SNEGSKA (reference sequence). V lost 3 bases to trimming and J lost 5 bases; unmatched junction nucleotides: 10. This chain's CDR3 is CSARIPGRGDQPQHF. The CDR3 DNA reads as TGCAGTGCTAGGATCCCGGGCAGGGGGGATCAGCCCCAGCATTTT.

The rearrangement joins TRBV9 to TRBJ1-1; 7 nucleotides match TRBD1. With 2 bases clipped from V and 1 base from J, the junction kept 2 bases outside the gene matches. Germline V gene data show CDR1 as SGDLS and CDR2 as YYNGEE. This CDR3 is built from 14 residues. The CDR3, as DNA: TGTGCCAGCAGCGTCCGGGACAGGAACACTGAAGCTTTCTTT. This gives the protein CASSVRDRNTEAFF. The entire variable domain, with the rest obtained from reference TRBV9 and TRBJ1-1, is as follows: DSGVTQTPKHLITATGQRVTLRCSPRSGDLSVYWYQQSLDQGLQFLIQYYNGEERAKGNILERFSAQQFPDLHSELNLSSLELGDSALYFCASSVRDRNTEAFFGQGTRLTVV.

This clonotype has more than one count but fewer than ten. The chain couples TRBV7-9 to TRBJ2-2, with 8 bases lining up with TRBD1. Germline V gene sequence: CDR1 SEHNR, CDR2 FQNEAQ (reference sequence). The CDR3 totals 16 residues. V lost 6 bases and J lost 5; bases outside the gene matches: 11. Here the CDR3 reads CASRPPGGRRTGELFF. The CDR3 DNA reads TGTGCCAGCAGACCACCAGGGGGCAGACGTACCGGGGAGCTGTTTTTT. Combining the CDR3 with reference TRBV7-9 and TRBJ2-2 gives the whole variable domain DTGVSQNPRHKITKRGQNVTFRCDPISEHNRLYWYRQTLGQGPEFLTYFQNEAQLEKSRLLSDRFSAERPKGSFSTLEIQRTEQGDSAMYLCASRPPGGRRTGELFFGEGSRLTVL.

The rearrangement links TRBV6-2 or TRBV6-3 to TRBJ2-7; D is perhaps TRBD1 or TRBD2 (5 bases each). The CDR3 length is 13 residues. Between the trimmed V and J ends, which lost 6 bases and 5 bases, there was a span of 14 bases. CDR1 and CDR2 (germline): MNHEY, SVGEGT. This CDR3 reads CASSLGTLDEQYV. CDR3 in DNA: TGTGCCAGCAGCCTCGGGACCCTGGACGAGCAGTACGTC.

V and J are TRBV4-3 and TRBJ1-2, with D unresolved. Deletions cut 0 bases from V and 6 bases from J, with 8 bases between. The CDR3 has 13 amino acids. CDR1 LGHNA and CDR2 YSLEER come from the germline V gene. The CDR3 coding sequence is TGCGCCAGCAGCCAAGAGCGAAGCCATGGCTACACCTTC. Amino acids: CASSQERSHGYTF.

This chain links TRBV27 with TRBJ2-7, with 11 nucleotides matching TRBD2. Germline trimming cut 10 bases from V and 0 bases from J; bases unmatched to any gene: 8. Germline loops: CDR1 MNHEY, CDR2 SMNVEV (reference sequence). This CDR3 is built from 15 residues. CDR3 bases: TGTGCCAACAGCCCGACTAGCGGGACCTCCTACGAGCAGTACTTC. This gives the protein CANSPTSGTSYEQYF.

In its sample, this clonotype was seen a few times. This chain connects TRBV7-6 to TRBJ2-4, with TRBD2 matching over 7 bases. The CDR3 has 15 residues. The V gene end was trimmed by 5 bases and the J gene end by 7 bases; junction bases not matched to a gene: 11. Germline-derived CDR1 and CDR2 are SGHVS and FNYEAQ. The CDR3 DNA reads as TGTGCCAGCAGCCCCAGGACCGGGGAGGGCAACATTCAGTACTTC. It encodes CASSPRTGEGNIQYF. Complete variable domain (other parts from reference TRBV7-6 and TRBJ2-4): GAGVSQSPRYKVTKRGQDVALRCDPISGHVSLYWYRQALGQGPEFLTYFNYEAQQDKSGLPNDRFSAERPEGSISTLTIQRTEQRDSAMYRCASSPRTGEGNIQYFGAGTRLSVL.

This clonotype was counted between two and nine times. V is TRBV6-2 or TRBV6-3 and J is TRBJ2-7; D remains ambiguous. Germline-derived CDR1 and CDR2 are MNHEY and SVGEGT. The length of the CDR3 is 13 residues. The V and J ends lost 0 bases and 3 bases respectively, with 6 bases between them. The chain's CDR3 is CASSYSSRYEQYV. The CDR3 nucleotides are TGTGCCAGCAGTTACTCGTCGCGCTACGAGCAGTACGTC.

This clonotype occurred a few times. The chain joins TRBV19 to TRBJ2-1, with 10 positions matching TRBD2. The CDR3 contains 18 residues. After removal of 4 bases from V and 3 bases from J, the junction contained 12 bases not matched to a gene. The germline CDR1 and CDR2 sequences are LNHDA and SQIVND (reference sequence). The CDR3 loop is CASSTPPEAGGNYNEQFF. The CDR3 DNA reads TGTGCCAGTAGTACCCCCCCGGAAGCGGGAGGGAACTACAATGAGCAGTTCTTC. The full variable domain, rest sourced from reference TRBV19 and TRBJ2-1, is DGGITQSPKYLFRKEGQNVTLSCEQNLNHDAMYWYRQDPGQGLRLIYYSQIVNDFQKGDIAEGYSVSREKKESFPLTVTSAQKNPTAFYLCASSTPPEAGGNYNEQFFGPGTRLTVL.

CDR3 DNA: TGTGCCAGCAGCTTAGAGGGGCGGACGGCGAACACCGGGGAGCTGTTTTTT. It yields the protein CASSLEGRTANTGELFF. The rearrangement links TRBV7-9 to TRBJ2-2; TRBD1 might be the D (5 bases). Germline values: CDR1 SEHNR, CDR2 FQNEAQ (reference sequence). The CDR3 runs to 17 residues. V lost 1 base to trimming and J lost 0 bases, with 12 bases between them. Using reference TRBV7-9 and TRBJ2-2 for the parts outside the CDR3, the full variable domain is DTGVSQNPRHKITKRGQNVTFRCDPISEHNRLYWYRQTLGQGPEFLTYFQNEAQLEKSRLLSDRFSAERPKGSFSTLEIQRTEQGDSAMYLCASSLEGRTANTGELFFGEGSRLTVL.

This clonotype has at least ten counts. The chain uses TRBV7-6 and TRBJ2-2; the D is unclear. The ends were cut back, 6 bases at V and 0 bases at J, with 8 bases in the middle. The CDR3 length is 14 residues. In germline, CDR1 is SGHVS, CDR2 FNYEAQ. This chain's CDR3 is CASSATTNTGELFF. CDR3 DNA sequence: TGTGCCAGCAGTGCGACAACGAACACCGGGGAGCTGTTTTTT.

This chain links TRBV11-2 with TRBJ1-4, with D maybe TRBD1 (6 bases). The CDR3 totals 14 residues. Deletions cut 5 bases from V and 6 bases from J, with 13 bases between. Germline CDR1 reads SGHAT; CDR2 reads FQNNGV. The CDR3 is CASSGGGPDEKLFF. CDR3 DNA sequence: TGTGCCAGCAGCGGGGGCGGGCCAGATGAAAAACTGTTTTTT.

CDR3 residues: CATLRPQRGYTF. Written as DNA, the CDR3 is TGTGCCACCCTCCGGCCCCAACGGGGCTACACCTTC. The V gene is TRBV6-1, the J gene TRBJ1-2, with D unresolved. Between the trimmed V and J ends, which lost 10 bases and 8 bases, there was a span of 17 bases. The CDR3 length is 12 residues. The V gene's germline CDR1 is MNHNS and CDR2 SASEGT.

The chain employs TRBV7-4 and TRBJ2-1; tentatively, D is TRBD1 or TRBD2 (5 bases each). In germline, CDR1 is SGHVT, CDR2 SQSDAQ. The CDR3 has 13 amino acids. Trimming left V 5 bases short and J 10 bases short, with 15 bases between. The CDR3 region is CASSDYGTPEQFF. For the CDR3, the DNA is TGTGCCAGCAGCGATTACGGGACGCCCGAGCAGTTCTTC.

The table lists this clonotype with a few counts. The rearrangement joins TRBV5-6 to TRBJ2-1, with TRBD1 matching over 9 bases. The CDR3 covers 14 residues. V lost 4 bases and J lost 6; bases outside the gene matches: 5. Germline CDR1 SGHDT, CDR2 YYEEEE. CDR3 DNA sequence: TGTGCCAGCAGCATATTGGACAGGGGCAATGAGCAGTTCTTC. It encodes CASSILDRGNEQFF.

This clonotype was picked up one time. V is TRBV19 and J is TRBJ1-3, with no clear D. The germline gives CDR1 LNHDA, CDR2 SQIVND (reference sequence). The CDR3 is made up of 16 amino acids. Deletions cut 2 bases from V and 0 bases from J, with 11 bases between. The CDR3 spells CASSIWATSSGNTIYF. In nucleotides, the CDR3 is TGTGCCAGTAGTATATGGGCGACGAGCTCTGGAAACACCATATATTTT.

The gene calls are TRBV20-1 and TRBJ2-5, with 7 bases fitting TRBD1. The CDR3 is 14 amino acids. Germline trimming cut 1 base from V and 5 bases from J; bases unmatched to any gene: 7. The germline V gene has CDR1 DFQATT and CDR2 SNEGSKA (reference sequence). In nucleotides, the CDR3 is TGCAGTGCTAGAGGACAGGGCGGTCGCGAGACCCAGTACTTC. Translating gives CSARGQGGRETQYF.

This clonotype was seen a few times. The rearrangement links TRBV20-1 to TRBJ1-1, with a weak D call TRBD1 (6 bases). The CDR3 extends over 14 amino acids. V lost 1 base and J 2 bases, leaving 11 bases between the germline ends. CDR1 and CDR2 (germline): DFQATT, SNEGSKA (reference sequence). Written as DNA, the CDR3 is TGCAGTGCTAGAGTAAACAGGGCCAACACTGAAGCTTTCTTT. Its protein product is CSARVNRANTEAFF.

CDR3 region: CSASRQGTDTQYF. The DNA of the CDR3 is TGCAGTGCTAGCAGGCAGGGCACAGATACGCAGTATTTT. This sequence joins TRBV20-1 and TRBJ2-3; D gene unclear. V was cut by 3 bases and J by 1 base, with 8 bases left in between. Germline V lookup: CDR1 DFQATT, CDR2 SNEGSKA (reference sequence). The CDR3 length is 13 residues.

This clonotype was observed a few times. The chain employs TRBV7-2 and TRBJ2-1; 7 nucleotides line up with TRBD2. The CDR3 consists of 17 residues. Per the germline V gene, CDR1 is SGHTA and CDR2 is FQGNSA. The trim removed 3 bases at V and 5 bases at J, leaving 13 bases unmatched. Here the CDR3 DNA reads TGTGCCAGCAGCTTGGGGGGATCGGGACTATCTAACAATGAGCAGTTCTTC. Translating it yields CASSLGGSGLSNNEQFF.